The present T cell receptor (beta chain) was sequenced within a study of vaccination and CD4 T cells after COVID-19. About the research overall: Median time from COVID diagnosis to post-COVID sampling was 100 to 130 days (35 to 161). Study results and caveats: Within convalescent individuals, 304 out of 307 vaccine-specific clones proved to be spike mono-reactive.

Treatment specified: approximately nine-day PBMC culture with coronavirus spike peptide pools or control peptides (ViraFEST assay). ViraFEST grew antigen-specific T cells using peptide pools, then sequenced TCRs. With the Oncomine TCR Beta short-read assay, DNA from cultured CD4+ T cells was sequenced. Using its own MiXCR run on the PCR reads, TCRdb lists one record per CDR3 protein. The sample has roughly 16,000 distinct CDR3 sequences, about 55% seen once. The CDR3 is 15 amino acids. Germline V gene sequence: CDR1 MNHEY, CDR2 SVGEGT. Trimming took 2 bases from V and 4 from J, leaving 12 bases between them. A note on this clonotype: Antigen: not known.

J is TRBJ2-4 and V is TRBV6-2 or TRBV6-3, with a possible D match to TRBD2 (5 bases). Sequencing was done on a sample of CD4+ T cells from blood, cultured in vitro. This clonotype was obtained from a human donor who had recovered from COVID-19. CDR3 DNA: TGTGCCAGCAGTTACCGAGCAGGAGGAAAAAACATTCAGTACTTC. Translation: CASSYRAGGKNIQYF.